One and the same sample provided the 5 T cell receptor beta chains below, sequenced in a study of cytomegalovirus exposure and HLA in healthy donors. PCR employed 60 Vbeta and 13 Jbeta primers. The protocol was immunoSEQ multiplex PCR, while the TCRdb copy is restricted to in-frame clones and leaves out a portion. The table lists over 100,000 clones, 72% of them singletons. What was sequenced was PBMCs. These receptors originate from a man aged 45-65 years in good health and CMV-seropositive.

V gene TRBV6-5 combines with J gene TRBJ1-2, with TRBD1 matching 11 bases. From germline, CDR1 is MNHEY and CDR2 SVGAGI. The CDR3 is made up of 16 amino acids. The J segment lost 4 bases and the V segment lost 2 bases, leaving 6 bases of the junction unmatched. In DNA form, the CDR3 reads TGTGCCAGCAGTTACCGGGGACAGGGGGAGGTCTATGGCTACACCTTC. It codes for CASSYRGQGEVYGYTF.

The V gene is TRBV18, the J gene TRBJ2-3; D gene ambiguous. The CDR3 has 16 amino acids. V lost 6 bases and J 4 bases, leaving 20 bases between the germline ends. Germline CDR1 KGHSH, CDR2 LQKENI. The CDR3 DNA follows: TGTGCCAGCTCCTCCACTCAGGTCCTCCTTTCAGATACGCAGTATTTT. Its translation is CASSSTQVLLSDTQYF.

The J gene is TRBJ1-4, the V gene TRBV19, with 7 bases aligning to TRBD1. Germline trimming cut 7 bases from V and 5 bases from J; bases unmatched to any gene: 7. Germline V gives CDR1 LNHDA, CDR2 SQIVND (reference sequence). The CDR3 has 14 residues. In nucleotides, the CDR3 is TGTGCCAGTACCCCTGGGACAGAGAATGAAAAACTGTTTTTT. It specifies CASTPGTENEKLFF.

The chain recombines TRBV19 with TRBJ2-1; 13 bases line up with TRBD2. V gave up 3 bases and J gave up 4 bases; unmatched junction bases: 12. The germline CDR1 and CDR2 sequences are LNHDA and SQIVND (reference sequence). The CDR3 extends over 19 amino acids. This chain's CDR3 is CASSIPRGLAGPSYNEQFF. The CDR3 coding sequence is TGTGCCAGTAGTATTCCCCGGGGACTAGCGGGACCCTCATACAATGAGCAGTTCTTC.

V and J are TRBV5-1 and TRBJ1-4; 7 bases line up with TRBD1. Germline lookup yields CDR1 SGHRS and CDR2 YFSETQ. J was trimmed by 4 bases and V by 0 bases; bases with no gene match: 3. The CDR3 consists of 15 residues. The CDR3 loop reads CASSLAGQLNEKLFF. The DNA for the CDR3 is TGCGCCAGCAGCTTGGCGGGACAGCTTAATGAAAAACTGTTTTTT.